The text below deals with one T cell receptor beta chain. What it recognizes is unknown. This beta chain appears as a stray read in a library generated for alpha chains; its size is not informative. The sample belongs to a study of spatial heterogeneity in lung cancer. Study at large: The authors sequenced available follow-up PBMC samples, taken a median of roughly 2 years after resection. General study points: Ubiquitous expanded tumor TCRs surfaced in blood more at resection than they did at follow-up.

CDR1 is SQVTM, CDR2 ANQGSEA, per germline. Trimming cost V 8 bases and J 5 bases, with 18 bases left between them. The CDR3 has 13 amino acids. Time point specified: blood at routine non-recurrence follow-up after resection. The authors sequenced whole RNA from tumor, nontumor lung or frozen PBMC without sorting. In the library, each TCR cDNA molecule bore its own unique molecular identifier. TCRdb recomputed calls from the 5' RACE reads with MiXCR, one row per CDR3 protein. The sample carries 2,000 to 2,500 distinct CDR3 sequences, approximately 50% recorded once. The material was PBMCs, obtained at follow-up. This clonotype originated in a female donor with early-stage non-small cell lung cancer. J is TRBJ2-5 and V is TRBV29-1; D is possibly TRBD1 (6 bases). The CDR3 DNA reads as TGCAGCTACGGACAGACCGGTGTGGAGACCCAGTACTTC. It yields the protein CSYGQTGVETQYF.